The clone carrying this TCR beta chain was seen a few times. Its antigen is undetermined. Trimming took off 5 bases at V and 4 bases at J, with 15 bases between the two ends. The CDR3 runs 14 residues. The data derive from a study of blood T cells in healthy people across ages. Regarding the study as a whole: Among long-lived donors, naive CD4+ cells were more numerous and diversity higher than in aged donors. Samples with more naive T cells showed higher observed beta diversity.

A sample-barcoded 5' primer and a J-beta primer mix were used in a second PCR of roughly 6 to 11 cycles. TCRdb passed the 5' RACE reads through MiXCR, listing each CDR3 protein once. The table has 550,000 to 650,000 distinct CDR3 sequences, around 27% seen once. The same data also went into a second study, on T cells of mothers and their children.

Sequencing used blood. The TCR comes from a boy aged 2 to 10 in good health. The chain employs TRBV12-3 or TRBV12-4 and TRBJ2-7; a weak D match, TRBD1 (6 bases). The CDR3 sequence: CASSPDRNRYEQYF. The CDR3 DNA is TGTGCCAGCAGTCCTGACAGGAATAGGTACGAGCAGTACTTC.